The source of this T cell receptor beta chain is a study of shared clonotypes between healthy human individuals (dated by TCRdb to between 2020 and 2021). Regarding the study in general: Three men and a couple of women, aged 18 to 49 years, made up the cohort. For each donor, CD4 naive and CD4 memory were each given three plates, CD8 naive was given two plates, and CD8 memory was given one plate. The study deeply sequenced blood TCR repertoires of several healthy adults to estimate repertoire size and the extent of clonotype sharing between individuals. To increase sequencing depth and limit assay-specific biases, different laboratories used diverse techniques to prepare libraries and sequence TCR repertoires. Between about 0.94 and 8.9 billion PBMCs per donor were obtained by leukapheresis.

Donors were healthy HIV-negative adults with no recently reported acute infections or vaccinations. Every donor was a Caucasian adult residing in Nashville, Tennessee, USA. CD4+ T cells were enriched through magnetic negative selection, after which naive cells were positively selected on CD45RA and the remaining negative fraction served as the memory subset. Blood was obtained by leukapheresis, after which PBMCs were separated by Ficoll-Histopaque density gradient centrifugation and cryopreserved in liquid nitrogen vapor phase. Analytical flow cytometry was used to check the purity and quantity of every magnetically sorted T cell population. From each sorted fraction, genomic DNA was isolated and quantified by UV absorbance on a Nanodrop 2000c. Overall study results and their limits: Pairwise subsampling led to the expectation that sequencing depth would affect the degree of clonotype sharing among donors. Incomplete sequencing was indicated by rarefaction of sorted-subset datasets, despite the large sequencing depth. Because the study included a small number of donors, the genetic and exposure-history diversity represented was limited. Sharing across several donors was observed for about 5% of naive CD4, 3% to 3.5% of naive CD8, 2% to 2.5% of memory CD4, and about 0.38% of memory CD8 clonotypes. Clonotypes shared by all four sorted-subset donors showed higher generation probabilities than non-shared clonotypes. Naive subsets generally had larger estimated clonotype richness than memory subsets did. Sampling was restricted to blood, and TCR repertoires in tissue are likely to differ from TCR repertoires in blood.

To note about this clone: Its antigen is unknown. Within one base of it there is no much larger clone, and no base qualities were kept.

TCR CDR3 regions were amplified from genomic DNA by multiplex PCR using the deep immunoSEQ assay. Extracted genomic DNA from each cell subset was distributed evenly across all wells of several immunoSEQ 96-well plates, and each plate was treated as a replicate. For sorted subsets, around 200 ng genomic DNA, equal to about 30,000 T cell genomes, was loaded into each replicate PCR. Purified libraries were quantified with a Qubit 3.0 fluorometer, sized on a Bioanalyzer 2100, and re-quantified with the KAPA Library Quantification kit. Each immunoSEQ 96-well plate was sequenced on its own single-read 150-cycle Illumina NextSeq 550 flow cell. On the authors' methods: Because only junctional sequences without quality scores were contained in the immunoSEQ output, filtering matching that applied to full-length reads could not be performed. To assign V/J genes and CDR3, sequences were annotated using PyIR, a Python wrapper for IgBLAST v1.9, with IMGT germline references. Any read was removed if the V/J assignment was weak (E-value above 1e-6), the CDR3 was missing, or the read contained stop codons, out-of-frame junctions, or ambiguous translated residues. V3J clonotypes were defined by identical inferred V gene, J gene, and CDR3 amino acid sequence. To compute the percentage overlap between repertoires, the number of shared unique clonotypes was divided by the size of the smaller repertoire. Three approaches were used to assess repertoire richness: RTK rarefaction, the Chao1 estimator, and Recon v2.1 estimates of unobserved clonotypes. OLGA was used to compute generation probabilities for all TCRbeta clonotypes that the gDNA method yielded from a few donors. Not all clones reach the TCRdb copy of this immuneACCESS table, which keeps in-frame sequences only. Checked studies attribute under half of the gap to unresolved V genes and leave the rest unexplained. The DNA was the basis for D and trimming; V, J and clone size are from that table. The sample table lists 2 million to 3 million clones, roughly 93% of them with a count of one. Approximately 0.37% of the sample rests with the top ten.

The germline V gene (reference sequence) yields SEHNR for CDR1 and FQNEAQ for CDR2. V loses 4 bases of germline sequence and J loses 2 bases, and the interval between the two ends is 15 bases. The CDR3 contains 15 residues, cysteine and phenylalanine counted. The read is trimmed to its CDR3 DNA, 45 bases read in frame from base 1. The TCR was taken from a young man in good health. Some clones in this sample may be carry-over from other donors' samples. The sequence links TRBV7-9 to TRBJ2-7; the D call is possibly TRBD1 or TRBD2, each sharing 6 bases. The sample consisted of naive CD4+ T cells from PBMCs. In light of the paper, this sample's cell subset or site label describes: CD45RA+ positively selected. The nucleotides are TGTGCCAGCAGCTATCCCCGGGGGCAGGCCTACGAGCAGTACTTC. The translation is CASSYPRGQAYEQYF.